The 2 T cell receptor beta chains presented below share a single source sample, sequenced in a study of Graves' ophthalmopathy and Graves' hyperthyroidism. RNA served as the template for amplifying TCR beta CDR3 regions. Scientists carried out first-round RT-PCR using HTBI primers and then a second-round multiplex PCR. Each CDR3 protein is one row after TCRdb ran MiXCR on the multiplex PCR reads. This table holds 23,000 or so distinct CDR3 sequences, less than 50% found once. Sequencing used peripheral blood. The receptors come from an adult woman with stable Graves' hyperthyroidism.

The count of this clonotype is one. CDR3 sequence: CSARSGTGNSPLHF. DNA of the CDR3: TGCAGTGCTAGATCCGGGACAGGAAATTCACCCCTCCACTTT. The V gene is TRBV20-1, the J gene TRBJ1-6; 8 nucleotides agree with TRBD1. Germline V lookup: CDR1 DFQATT, CDR2 SNEGSKA (reference sequence). With 2 bases clipped from V and 7 bases from J, the junction kept 4 bases outside the gene matches. The CDR3 totals 14 residues.

This chain uses TRBV7-9 with TRBJ2-5, with 7 bases fitting TRBD1. The germline V gene has CDR1 SEHNR and CDR2 FQNEAQ (reference sequence). Unmatched junction bases numbered 9, after V lost 5 bases and J lost 3 bases. This CDR3 is built from 15 residues. The CDR3, as DNA: TGTGCCAGCAGCATCTCGACAGGGTTGGAAGAGACCCAGTACTTC. It encodes CASSISTGLEETQYF.